The clone carrying this T cell receptor beta chain has only a few counts. The antigen remains unidentified. The V end was cut by 0 bases, the J end by 2 bases, with 14 bases between. The CDR3 extends over 16 amino acids. The germline V gene has CDR1 LNHNV and CDR2 YYDKDF (reference sequence). The entry originates in a study of cytomegalovirus exposure and HLA in healthy donors. Study-level findings and limits: TRBV6-2, TRBV6-3 and some other V segments were unresolvable in 87-base-pair reads. A later analysis, which compared TCR beta chains of equal frequency, found the HLA-associated ones more clonally expanded. For presence/absence analyses, sequencing depth was assumed to be roughly uniform across donors. TCR beta V segments were, for the most part, productive about 87% or about 30% of the time in an earlier analysis.

Primers included in the PCR were 60 Vbeta and 13 Jbeta primers. Clones were sequenced by immunoSEQ multiplex PCR, and TCRdb holds only the in-frame ones, with some missing. The profile shows around 190,000 clones, 81% of them singletons. The V gene is TRBV15, the J gene TRBJ2-7; D perhaps matches TRBD2 (5 bases). The receptor was isolated from a man aged 18 to 30 in good health and CMV-seronegative. Sequenced sample: PBMCs. CDR3 in amino acids: CATSRDPSRRAYEQYF. CDR3 nucleotide sequence: TGTGCCACCAGCAGAGATCCTAGCAGGCGTGCCTACGAGCAGTACTTC.